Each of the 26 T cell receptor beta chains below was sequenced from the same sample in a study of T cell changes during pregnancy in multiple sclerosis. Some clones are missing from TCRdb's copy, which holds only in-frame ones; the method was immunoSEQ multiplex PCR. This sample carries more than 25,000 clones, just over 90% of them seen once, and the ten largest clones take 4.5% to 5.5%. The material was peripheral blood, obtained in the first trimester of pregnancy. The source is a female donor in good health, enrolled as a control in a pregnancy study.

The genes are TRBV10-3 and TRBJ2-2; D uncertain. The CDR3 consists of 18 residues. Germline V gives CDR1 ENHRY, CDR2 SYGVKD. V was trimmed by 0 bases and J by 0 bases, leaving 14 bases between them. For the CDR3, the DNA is TGTGCCATCAGTGAGTCGGGTGGAGACCAGACGAACACCGGGGAGCTGTTTTTT. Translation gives CAISESGGDQTNTGELFF.

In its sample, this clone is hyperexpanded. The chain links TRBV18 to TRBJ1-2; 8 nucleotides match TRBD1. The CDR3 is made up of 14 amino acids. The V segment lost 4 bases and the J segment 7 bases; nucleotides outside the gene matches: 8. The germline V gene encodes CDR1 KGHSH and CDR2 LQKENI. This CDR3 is CASSRGRGLGGYTF. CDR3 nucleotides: TGTGCCAGCTCACGCGGCAGGGGGCTCGGTGGCTACACCTTC.

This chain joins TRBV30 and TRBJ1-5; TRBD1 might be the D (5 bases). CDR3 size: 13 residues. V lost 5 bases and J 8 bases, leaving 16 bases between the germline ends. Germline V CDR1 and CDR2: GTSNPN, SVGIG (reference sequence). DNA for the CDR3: TGTGCCTGGGCGGGGGGGATGATGGAGCCCCAGCATTTT. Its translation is CAWAGGMMEPQHF.

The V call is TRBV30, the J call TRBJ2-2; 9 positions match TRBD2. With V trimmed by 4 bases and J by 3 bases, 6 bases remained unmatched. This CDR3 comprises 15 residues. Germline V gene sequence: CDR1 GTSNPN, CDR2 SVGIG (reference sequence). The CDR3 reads CAWKRGEKDTGELFF. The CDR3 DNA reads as TGTGCCTGGAAGCGGGGGGAAAAAGACACCGGGGAGCTGTTTTTT.

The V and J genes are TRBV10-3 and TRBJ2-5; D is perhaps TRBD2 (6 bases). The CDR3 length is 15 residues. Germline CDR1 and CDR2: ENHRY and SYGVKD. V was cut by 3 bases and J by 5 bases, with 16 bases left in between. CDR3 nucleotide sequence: TGTGCCATCAGTGATACCCTAGCGAAGTGGGAGACCCAGTACTTC. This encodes CAISDTLAKWETQYF.

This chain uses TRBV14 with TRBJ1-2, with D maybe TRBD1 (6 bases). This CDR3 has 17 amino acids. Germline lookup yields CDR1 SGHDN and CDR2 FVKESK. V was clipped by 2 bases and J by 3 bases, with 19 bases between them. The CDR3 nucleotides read TGTGCCAGCAGCCAAAAACCCGACAGGACGAATTACTATGGCTACACCTTC. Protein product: CASSQKPDRTNYYGYTF. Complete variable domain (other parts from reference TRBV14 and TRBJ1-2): EAGVTQFPSHSVIEKGQTVTLRCDPISGHDNLYWYRRVMGKEIKFLLHFVKESKQDESGMPNNRFLAERTGGTYSTLKVQPAELEDSGVYFCASSQKPDRTNYYGYTFGSGTRLTVV.

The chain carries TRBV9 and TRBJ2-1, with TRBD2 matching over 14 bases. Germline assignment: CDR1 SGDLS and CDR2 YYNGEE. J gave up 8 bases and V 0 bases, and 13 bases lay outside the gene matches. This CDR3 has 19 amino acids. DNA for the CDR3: TGTGCCAGCAGCGTAGGACTAGCGGGAGGGCCACAGGGTTTTTATGAGCAGTTCTTC. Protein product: CASSVGLAGGPQGFYEQFF.

Here the CDR3 DNA reads TGTGCCAGCAGTGAAGCTGACAGCCCGTACTATGGCTACACCTTC. Amino acids: CASSEADSPYYGYTF. This sequence joins TRBV6-1 and TRBJ1-2, with D possibly TRBD1 on 5 matching bases. The germline V gene encodes CDR1 MNHNS and CDR2 SASEGT. The CDR3 is 15 residues long. V shed 0 bases and J shed 3 bases, with 11 bases lying between them.

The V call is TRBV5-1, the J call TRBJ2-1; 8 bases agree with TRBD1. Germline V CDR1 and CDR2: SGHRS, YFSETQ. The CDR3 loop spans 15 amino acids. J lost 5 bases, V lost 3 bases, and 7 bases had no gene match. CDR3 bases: TGCGCCAGCAGCTCGGCAGGGGGCGGGAACAATGAGCAGTTCTTC. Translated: CASSSAGGGNNEQFF. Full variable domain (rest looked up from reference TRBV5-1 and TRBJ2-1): KAGVTQTPRYLIKTRGQQVTLSCSPISGHRSVSWYQQTPGQGLQFLFEYFSETQRNKGNFPGRFSGRQFSNSRSEMNVSTLELGDSALYLCASSSAGGGNNEQFFGPGTRLTVL.

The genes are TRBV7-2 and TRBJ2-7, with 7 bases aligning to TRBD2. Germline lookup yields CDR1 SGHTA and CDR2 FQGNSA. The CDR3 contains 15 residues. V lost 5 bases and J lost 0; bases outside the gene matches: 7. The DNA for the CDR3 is TGTGCCAGCAGCCCCTTCGGGGGGATCTCCTACGAGCAGTACTTC. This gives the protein CASSPFGGISYEQYF. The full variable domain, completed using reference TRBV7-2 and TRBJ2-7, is GAGVSQSPSNKVTEKGKDVELRCDPISGHTALYWYRQSLGQGLEFLIYFQGNSAPDKSGLPSDRFSAERTGGSVSTLTIQRTQQEDSAVYLCASSPFGGISYEQYFGPGTRLTVT.

CDR3 region: CAISVNPGTGGEKSDGGRYF. The CDR3, as DNA: TGTGCCATCAGTGTAAACCCCGGGACAGGGGGGGAGAAGAGCGACGGCGGTAGATACTTC. This chain uses TRBV10-3 with TRBJ2-7, with 11 bases matching TRBD1. V dropped 4 bases and J dropped 13; count of bases not matched to a gene: 30. The CDR3 has 20 amino acids. Germline V gives CDR1 ENHRY, CDR2 SYGVKD.

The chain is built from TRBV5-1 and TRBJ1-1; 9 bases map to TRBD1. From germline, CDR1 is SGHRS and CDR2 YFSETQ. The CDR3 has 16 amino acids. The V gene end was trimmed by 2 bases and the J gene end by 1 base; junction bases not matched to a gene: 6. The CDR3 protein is CASSFKTGGTNTEAFF. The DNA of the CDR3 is TGCGCCAGCAGCTTTAAAACAGGGGGCACGAACACTGAAGCTTTCTTT.

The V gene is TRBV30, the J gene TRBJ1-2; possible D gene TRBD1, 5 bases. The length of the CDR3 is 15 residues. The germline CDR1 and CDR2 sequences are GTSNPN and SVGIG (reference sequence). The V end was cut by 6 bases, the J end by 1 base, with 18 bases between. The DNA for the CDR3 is TGTGCCTGCTTCAAGGGGCGAGGCGTTAACTATGGCTACACCTTC. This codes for CACFKGRGVNYGYTF.

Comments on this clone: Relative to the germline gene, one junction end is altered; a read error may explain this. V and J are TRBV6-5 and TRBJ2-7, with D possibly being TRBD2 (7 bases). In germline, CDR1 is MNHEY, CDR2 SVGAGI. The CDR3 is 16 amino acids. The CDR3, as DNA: TGTGCCAGCAGTTACAAGGGACCGAGGGGGGGGTACGGGCAGTACTTC. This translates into CASSYKGPRGGYGQYF.

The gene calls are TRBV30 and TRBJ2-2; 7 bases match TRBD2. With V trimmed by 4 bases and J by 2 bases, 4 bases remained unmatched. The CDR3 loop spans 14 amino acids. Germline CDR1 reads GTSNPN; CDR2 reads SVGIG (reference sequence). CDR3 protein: CAWTGTINTGELFF. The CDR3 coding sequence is TGTGCCTGGACCGGGACTATTAACACCGGGGAGCTGTTTTTT.

CDR3 region: CASSLTRLAGKGETQYF. The CDR3 nucleotides read TGTGCCAGCTCACTAACCCGACTAGCGGGCAAAGGAGAGACCCAGTACTTC. The genes are TRBV18 and TRBJ2-5; TRBD2 matches 10 bases. The V gene end was trimmed by 4 bases and the J gene end by 4 bases; junction bases not matched to a gene: 12. Per germline, CDR1 KGHSH and CDR2 LQKENI. The CDR3 extends over 17 amino acids.

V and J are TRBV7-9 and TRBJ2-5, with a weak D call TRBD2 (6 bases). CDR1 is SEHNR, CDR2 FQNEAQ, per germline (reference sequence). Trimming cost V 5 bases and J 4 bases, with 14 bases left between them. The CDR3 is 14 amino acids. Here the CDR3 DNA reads TGTGCCAGCAGCCCCAGACCAGCGGGAGAGACCCAGTACTTC. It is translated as CASSPRPAGETQYF.

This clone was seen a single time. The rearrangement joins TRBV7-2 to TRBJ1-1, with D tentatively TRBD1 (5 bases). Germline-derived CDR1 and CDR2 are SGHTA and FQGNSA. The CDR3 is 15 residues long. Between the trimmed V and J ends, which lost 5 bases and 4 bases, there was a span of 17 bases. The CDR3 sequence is CASSQAGGLSTEAFF. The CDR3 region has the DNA TGTGCCAGCAGCCAGGCGGGGGGTTTGAGCACTGAAGCTTTCTTT.

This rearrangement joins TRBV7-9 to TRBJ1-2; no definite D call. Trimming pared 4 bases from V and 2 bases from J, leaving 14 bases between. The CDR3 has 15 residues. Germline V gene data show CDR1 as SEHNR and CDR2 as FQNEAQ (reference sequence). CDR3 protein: CASSSALRINYGYTF. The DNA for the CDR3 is TGTGCCAGCAGCTCGGCGTTGCGGATAAACTATGGCTACACCTTC.

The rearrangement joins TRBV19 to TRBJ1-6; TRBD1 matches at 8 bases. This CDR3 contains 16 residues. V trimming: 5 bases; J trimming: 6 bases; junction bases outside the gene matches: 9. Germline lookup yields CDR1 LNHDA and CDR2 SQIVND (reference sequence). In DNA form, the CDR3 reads TGTGCCAGTAGTGCAAGCCAGGGGGCGCGTAATTCACCCCTCCACTTT. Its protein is CASSASQGARNSPLHF.

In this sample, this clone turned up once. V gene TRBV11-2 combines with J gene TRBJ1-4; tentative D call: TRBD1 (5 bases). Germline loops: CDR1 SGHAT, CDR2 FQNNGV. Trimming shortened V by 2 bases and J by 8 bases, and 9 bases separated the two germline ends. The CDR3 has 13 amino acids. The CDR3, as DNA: TGTGCCAGCAGCTTATCGGGGGGGGAAAAACTGTTTTTT. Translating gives CASSLSGGEKLFF.

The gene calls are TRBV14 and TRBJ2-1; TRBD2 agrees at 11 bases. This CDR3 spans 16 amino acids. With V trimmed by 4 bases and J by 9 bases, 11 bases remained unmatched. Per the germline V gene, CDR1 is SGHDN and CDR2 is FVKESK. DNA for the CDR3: TGTGCCAGCAGCCCTTCACTAGCGGGGGTACGCGGTGAGCAGTTCTTC. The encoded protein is CASSPSLAGVRGEQFF.

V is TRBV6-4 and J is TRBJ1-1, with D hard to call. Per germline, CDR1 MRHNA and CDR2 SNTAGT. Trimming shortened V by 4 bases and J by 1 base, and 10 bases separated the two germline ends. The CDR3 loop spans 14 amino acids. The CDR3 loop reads CASSASFGNTEAFF. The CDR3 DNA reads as TGTGCCAGCAGTGCCTCCTTCGGGAACACTGAAGCTTTCTTT.

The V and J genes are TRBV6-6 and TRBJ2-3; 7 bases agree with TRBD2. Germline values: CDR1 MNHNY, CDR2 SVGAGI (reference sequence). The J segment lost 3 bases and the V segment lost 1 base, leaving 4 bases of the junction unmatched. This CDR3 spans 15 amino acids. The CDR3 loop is CASSYYGGGTDTQYF. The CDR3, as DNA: TGTGCCAGCAGTTACTATGGCGGGGGAACAGATACGCAGTATTTT.

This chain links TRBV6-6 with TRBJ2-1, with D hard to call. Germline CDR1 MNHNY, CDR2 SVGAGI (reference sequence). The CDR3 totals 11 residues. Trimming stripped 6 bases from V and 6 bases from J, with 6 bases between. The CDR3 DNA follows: TGTGCCAGCAGCCAGCGCAATGAGCAGTTCTTC. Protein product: CASSQRNEQFF.

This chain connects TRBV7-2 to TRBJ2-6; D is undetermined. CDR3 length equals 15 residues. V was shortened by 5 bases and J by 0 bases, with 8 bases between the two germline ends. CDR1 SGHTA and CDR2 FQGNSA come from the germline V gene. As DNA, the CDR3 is TGTGCCAGCAGCCCACAGAACTCTGGGGCCAACGTCCTGACTTTC. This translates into CASSPQNSGANVLTF.